What follows are 13 T cell receptor beta chains derived from one specimen sequenced in a study of blood T cell repertoires in COVID-19 (dated by TCRdb to about 2020). The library was built by means of the immunoSEQ multiplex PCR assay. As stored in TCRdb, this immuneACCESS dataset retains in-frame rearrangements with V and J assigned. A fraction of the clones does not appear; measured against another copy, unresolved V genes explain less than half of the discrepancy, and the remainder lacks a known reason. The sample table records 250,000 to 300,000 clones; roughly 80% of these occur just once. The ten largest make up less than 5.5% of the sample. The sequenced material came from PBMCs or T cells enriched from blood (not recorded which). The source is a middle-aged man who had been exposed to COVID-19.

J is TRBJ1-5 and V is TRBV5-1, with 8 bases that match TRBD1. Trimming cost V 5 bases and J 5 bases; bases outside gene matches: 6. The CDR3 contains 14 residues. Per the germline V gene, CDR1 is SGHRS and CDR2 is YFSETQ. This CDR3 is CASSDAGGDQPQHF. CDR3 DNA sequence: TGCGCCAGCAGTGACGCAGGGGGCGATCAGCCCCAGCATTTT. Supplemented by reference TRBV5-1 and TRBJ1-5, the full variable domain reads KAGVTQTPRYLIKTRGQQVTLSCSPISGHRSVSWYQQTPGQGLQFLFEYFSETQRNKGNFPGRFSGRQFSNSRSEMNVSTLELGDSALYLCASSDAGGDQPQHFGDGTRLSIL.

This chain joins TRBV14 and TRBJ2-7, with a tentative D call TRBD2 (7 bases). Germline CDR1 SGHDN, CDR2 FVKESK. V was clipped by 6 bases and J by 4 bases, with 28 bases between them. The CDR3 sequence is 18 residues long. The CDR3 region has the DNA TGTGCCAGCAGTGGACGGACAGCGTTCGTAGCGGGCTTATACGAGCAGTACTTC. It specifies CASSGRTAFVAGLYEQYF.

The chain links TRBV2 to TRBJ2-2; 11 bases fit TRBD1. This CDR3 has 19 residues. Germline V gene lookup returns CDR1 SNHLY and CDR2 FYNNEI. J lost 1 base, V lost 6 bases, and 13 bases had no gene match. DNA of the CDR3: TGTGCCAGCAGGTACCCCCCCCGGGGACAGGGGGGGAACACCGGGGAGCTGTTTTTT. It translates to CASRYPPRGQGGNTGELFF.

This clone occurred a few times. The CDR3 loop is CATSDSRGTMRGYTF. DNA for the CDR3: TGTGCCACCAGTGATTCAAGGGGAACGATGCGCGGCTACACCTTC. J is TRBJ1-2 and V is TRBV24-1; possibly TRBD1 for D (5 bases). V lost 2 bases and J 8 bases, leaving 17 bases between the germline ends. The CDR3 sequence is 15 residues long. Germline V gives CDR1 KGHDR, CDR2 SFDVKD.

The chain uses TRBV19 and TRBJ1-3; D uncertain. Trimming took off 1 base at V and 0 bases at J, with 4 bases between the two ends. This CDR3 contains 14 residues. Germline CDR1 LNHDA, CDR2 SQIVND (reference sequence). In DNA form, the CDR3 reads TGTGCCAGTAGTATAGCAGGCTCTGGAAACACCATATATTTT. Translating gives CASSIAGSGNTIYF. The full variable domain, its missing parts supplied by reference TRBV19 and TRBJ1-3, is DGGITQSPKYLFRKEGQNVTLSCEQNLNHDAMYWYRQDPGQGLRLIYYSQIVNDFQKGDIAEGYSVSREKKESFPLTVTSAQKNPTAFYLCASSIAGSGNTIYFGEGSWLTVV.

The chain employs TRBV11-3 and TRBJ1-2; 9 bases fit TRBD1. This CDR3 is built from 13 residues. Germline assignment: CDR1 SGHNT and CDR2 YENEEA. V gave up 7 bases and J gave up 7 bases; unmatched junction bases: 7. The CDR3 nucleotides are TGTGCCAGCAAAGGACAGGGGCGCGGTGGCTACACCTTC. It specifies CASKGQGRGGYTF.

This chain joins TRBV7-9 and TRBJ1-4; maybe TRBD1 (6 bases). The germline V and J ends were trimmed by 5 bases and 6 bases, with 16 bases remaining between them. The germline V gene encodes CDR1 SEHNR and CDR2 FQNEAQ (reference sequence). CDR3 length: 15 amino acids. The CDR3 spells CASSPWTVEHEKLFF. The CDR3 nucleotides are TGTGCCAGCAGCCCTTGGACAGTCGAGCATGAAAAACTGTTTTTT.

The chain combines TRBV24-1 with TRBJ2-1; 7 bases line up with TRBD2. This CDR3 has 17 amino acids. J lost 10 bases, V lost 2 bases, and 16 bases had no gene match. Per the germline V gene, CDR1 is KGHDR and CDR2 is SFDVKD. CDR3 sequence reads: CATSDSPHGRIHPEQFF. CDR3 nucleotide sequence: TGTGCCACCAGTGATTCCCCCCACGGGAGGATCCATCCGGAGCAGTTCTTC.

This sequence joins TRBV10-3 and TRBJ2-3; 10 bases are a match to TRBD2. CDR1 ENHRY and CDR2 SYGVKD come from the germline V gene. The CDR3 extends over 16 amino acids. With 4 bases clipped from V and 3 bases from J, the junction kept 7 bases outside the gene matches. The CDR3 loop is CAISGRTSGKTDTQYF. The DNA for the CDR3 is TGTGCCATCAGTGGTAGGACTAGCGGCAAAACAGATACGCAGTATTTT.

The chain links TRBV1 to TRBJ2-3; the tabulated D call, TRBD2, remains unverified against the DNA. TRBV1 has pseudogene status. CDR3 size: 19 residues. The CDR3 loop reads CTSSQEHSGRGYGTDTQYF. The CDR3 region has the DNA TGCACCAGCAGCCAAGAACATAGCGGGAGGGGCTACGGCACAGATACGCAGTATTTT.

The V call is TRBV13, the J call TRBJ2-7; TRBD2 matches at 8 bases. The length of the CDR3 is 14 residues. CDR1 is PRHDT, CDR2 FYEKMQ, per germline (reference sequence). The J segment lost 2 bases and the V segment lost 0 bases, leaving 0 bases of the junction unmatched. The DNA for the CDR3 is TGTGCCAGCAGCTTAGGAGCGGGGGCCTACGAGCAGTACTTC. Its protein is CASSLGAGAYEQYF. The variable domain in full, completed from reference TRBV13 and TRBJ2-7, reads AAGVIQSPRHLIKEKRETATLKCYPIPRHDTVYWYQQGPGQDPQFLISFYEKMQSDKGSIPDRFSAQQFSDYHSELNMSSLELGDSALYFCASSLGAGAYEQYFGPGTRLTVT.

This clone occurred a few times. CDR3 nucleotides: TGTGCCAGTAGTATGACAGGCCCCTACGAGCAGTACTTC. It encodes CASSMTGPYEQYF. The chain combines TRBV19 with TRBJ2-7, with D possibly matching TRBD1 (6 bases). The V and J ends lost 3 bases and 2 bases respectively, with 8 bases between them. Germline CDR1 LNHDA, CDR2 SQIVND (reference sequence). The CDR3 consists of 13 residues.

The J gene is TRBJ2-7, the V gene TRBV11-3; 9 positions agree with TRBD2. Germline assignment: CDR1 SGHNT and CDR2 YENEEA. The junction had 7 bases not matched to a gene; V was cut back by 3 bases and J by 4 bases. The length of the CDR3 is 15 residues. CDR3 sequence (DNA): TGTGCCAGCAGCTTGGCGGGAGGGACTAGGTACGAGCAGTACTTC. It specifies CASSLAGGTRYEQYF. Together with reference TRBV11-3 and TRBJ2-7, the CDR3 gives the full variable domain: EAGVVQSPRYKIIEKKQPVAFWCNPISGHNTLYWYLQNLGQGPELLIRYENEEAVDDSQLPKDRFSAERLKGVDSTLKIQPAELGDSAVYLCASSLAGGTRYEQYFGPGTRLTVT.